Following are 28 T cell receptor beta chains from one sample sequenced in a study of tumor and adjacent non-tumor tissue in lung cancer. TCRbeta libraries were built with three rounds of nested PCR, modified from ARM-PCR. TCRdb re-analysed the multiplex PCR reads in MiXCR, keeping a single row per CDR3 protein. The data contain some 47,000 distinct CDR3 sequences, around 62% of them singletons. The template was RNA from unsorted bulk tissue. This non-tumor lung sample came from over 3 cm beyond the tumor edge. Sequencing was performed on distant non-tumor lung tissue. Every receptor here comes from a middle-aged woman with non-small cell lung cancer.

V gene TRBV6-1 combines with J gene TRBJ1-2, with TRBD1 matching 7 bases. The CDR3 totals 14 residues. Germline CDR1 MNHNS, CDR2 SASEGT. The CDR3 reads CVNRTQGRDYGYTF. In nucleotides, the CDR3 is TGTGTCAACAGGACACAGGGGAGGGACTATGGCTACACCTTC.

Notes on this clonotype: One end of the junction does not line up with germline, which may come from a read error. This rearrangement joins TRBV27 to TRBJ2-2; TRBD2 aligns across 9 bases. CDR3 length: 15 amino acids. Germline V gene data show CDR1 as MNHEY and CDR2 as SMNVEV (reference sequence). The CDR3 DNA reads TGTGCCACCAAGACGCGGGGGGGAGGATCCGGGGAACTGTTTTTT. Its protein product is CATKTRGGGSGELFF.

This clonotype was observed at least ten times. Given a much more abundant clone one base away, this may be a read error. This chain connects TRBV11-2 to TRBJ1-2, with 7 bases lining up with TRBD1. CDR3 size: 15 residues. Germline V gene lookup returns CDR1 SGHAT and CDR2 FQNNGV. This chain's CDR3 is CVSSRDGQVNYGYTF. The CDR3 DNA sequence: TGTGTCAGCAGCCGAGACGGACAGGTTAACTATGGCTACACCTTC.

Regarding this clonotype: One base away lies a much larger clone, so this may be a sequencing read error. The CDR3 DNA follows: TGTGCCAGCAGCCAAACTTTGGACACTGAAGCTTTCTTT. This encodes CASSQTLDTEAFF. The chain has TRBV14 and TRBJ1-1; D gene unclear. The CDR3 is 13 residues long. V lost 2 bases, J lost 3 bases, and 7 bases lay in between. Germline-derived CDR1 and CDR2 are SGHDN and FVKESK.

This rearrangement joins TRBV9 to TRBJ2-5; TRBD1 is a possible D gene (5 bases). Germline-derived CDR1 and CDR2 are SGDLS and YYNGEE. The CDR3 runs 15 residues. Between the trimmed V and J ends, which lost 4 bases and 2 bases, there was a span of 15 bases. CDR3 in DNA: TGTGCCAGCAGCTCCCTGGACGGACAACAAGAGACCCAGTACTTC. It codes for CASSSLDGQQETQYF.

The J gene is TRBJ2-5, the V gene TRBV6-6, with D tentatively TRBD1 or TRBD2 (5 bases each). The CDR3 is 14 residues long. Trimming removed 6 bases at V and 7 bases at J, with 18 bases between. CDR1 and CDR2 (germline): MNHNY, SVGAGI (reference sequence). Here the CDR3 reads CASRAEGARVTQYF. CDR3 sequence (DNA): TGTGCCAGCAGAGCAGAGGGCGCCAGGGTGACCCAGTACTTC.

Note on this clonotype: Without the conserved terminal phenylalanine or tryptophan, this CDR3 likely stems from a read error. The V call is TRBV4-2, the J call TRBJ1-1, with a possible D match to TRBD1 (5 bases). The CDR3 has 17 residues. Germline lookup yields CDR1 LGHNA and CDR2 YNFKEQ. Deletions cut 4 bases from V and 3 bases from J, with 21 bases between. DNA of the CDR3: TGTGCCAGCAGCCGACACGGGTATGGGGCGCGGTACACTGAAGCTTTCTCT. This translates into CASSRHGYGARYTEAFS.

For this clonotype: At one end, the junction sequence differs from germline, possibly due to a read error. The V and J genes are TRBV11-3 and TRBJ2-1, with TRBD2 as a possible D gene (5 bases). The CDR3 covers 15 residues. CDR1 and CDR2 from the germline V gene are SGHNT and YENEEA. The CDR3 is CANSRSRDKVNEQFF. The CDR3 DNA sequence: TGTGCCAACAGCCGATCCCGGGATAAGGTCAATGAGCAATTCTTC.

As for this clonotype: An end of the junction differs from the germline gene, which may be a read error. The rearrangement uses TRBV29-1 and TRBJ2-3; D may correspond to TRBD1 or TRBD2 (6 bases each). The CDR3 has 13 residues. CDR1 and CDR2 (germline): SQVTM, ANQGSEA. CDR3 coding DNA: TGCAGCGTTTGGGGGGCTTCTACAGACACGCACTATTTT. This sequence encodes CSVWGASTDTHYF.

Notes on this clonotype: A much larger clone lies one base from this, so it may be a read error. The chain is built from TRBV28 and TRBJ2-7; TRBD1 matches 8 bases. This CDR3 spans 15 amino acids. Germline V gives CDR1 MDHEN, CDR2 SYDVKM. The DNA of the CDR3 is TGTACCAGCAGTCGACCCCGGGACAGGTCCTACGAGCAGTACTTC. It specifies CTSSRPRDRSYEQYF. The variable domain in full, with the rest retrieved from reference TRBV28 and TRBJ2-7, is DVKVTQSSRYLVKRTGEKVFLECVQDMDHENMFWYRQDPGLGLRLIYFSYDVKMKEKGDIPEGYSVSREKKERFSLILESASTNQTSMYLCTSSRPRDRSYEQYFGPGTRLTVT.

A word on this clonotype: At one end the junction does not follow the germline gene, possibly because of a read error. This chain links TRBV11-2 with TRBJ2-5, with D perhaps matching TRBD2 (5 bases). Looked up from germline, CDR1 is SGHAT and CDR2 is FQNNGV. The CDR3 covers 16 residues. The CDR3: CGSSLVGRRAQEAQYF. The CDR3 DNA is TGTGGCAGCAGCTTAGTTGGGCGAAGGGCCCAGGAGGCCCAGTACTTC.

The V call is TRBV28, the J call TRBJ2-2; D is possibly TRBD1 or TRBD2 (5 bases each). Per germline, CDR1 MDHEN and CDR2 SYDVKM. V was shortened by 5 bases and J by 10 bases, with 23 bases between the two germline ends. The CDR3 has 16 amino acids. CDR3 DNA sequence: TGTGCCAGCAGTCCGGGACCCAGGAGGAGCGCCGAGGAGCTGTTTTTT. Protein product: CASSPGPRRSAEELFF.

As to this clonotype: An end of the junction does not agree with germline; a read error may underlie this. This chain connects TRBV11-1 to TRBJ2-6; D remains ambiguous. Germline CDR1 reads SGHAT; CDR2 reads FQDESV (reference sequence). The CDR3 has 15 residues. The CDR3 loop reads CANSLGSVKVKVLTF. CDR3 nucleotide sequence: TGTGCCAACAGCCTAGGGTCCGTTAAGGTCAAAGTGCTGACTTTC.

The table lists this clonotype with many counts. A read error may be the cause here, since a much bigger clone is one base away. The V call is TRBV6-6, the J call TRBJ1-6; D is uncertain. The germline CDR1 and CDR2 sequences are MNHNY and SVGAGI (reference sequence). The CDR3 loop spans 15 amino acids. The V end was cut by 5 bases, the J end by 7 bases, with 15 bases between. The DNA of the CDR3 is TGTGCCAGCAGTCCTTCGACAAGGCGGAATTCACCCCTCCACTTT. Translating it yields CASSPSTRRNSPLHF.

A remark on this clonotype: Relative to the germline gene, one junction end is altered; a read error may explain this. The chain couples TRBV7-8 to TRBJ1-5; 9 bases fit TRBD1. This CDR3 has 16 amino acids. Germline-derived CDR1 and CDR2 are SGHVS and FQNEAQ. CDR3 sequence: CASSRQGVYSNQPQHF. The CDR3 nucleotides read TGTGCCAGCAGCCGACAGGGGGTCTATAGCAATCAGCCTCAGCATTTT.

On this clonotype: A read error may account for a junction end that differs from germline. This sequence joins TRBV20-1 and TRBJ1-2, with a possible D match to TRBD1 (5 bases). The germline V gene has CDR1 DFQATT and CDR2 SNEGSKA (reference sequence). The CDR3 loop spans 15 amino acids. The CDR3 sequence is CSVRDPKGAAGGYTF. CDR3 nucleotides: TGCAGTGTTAGAGATCCCAAAGGGGCCGCGGGTGGCTACACCTTC.

Of note for this clonotype: Its ends do not fully match the called genes, so a read error is possible. The chain joins TRBV11-3 to TRBJ2-7, with D hard to call. Germline V gives CDR1 SGHNT, CDR2 YENEEA. CDR3 length: 16 residues. CDR3 protein: CDSSLDKEKASYEQYF. The CDR3 DNA reads as TGTGACAGCAGCTTAGACAAGGAAAAAGCCTCCTACGAGCAGTACTTC.

The chain carries TRBV11-2 and TRBJ2-5, with D perhaps TRBD2 (6 bases). V lost 7 bases and J 5 bases, leaving 29 bases between the germline ends. The germline gives CDR1 SGHAT, CDR2 FQNNGV. The CDR3 extends over 18 amino acids. DNA of the CDR3: TGTGCCAGCATCATACGAATCCCTAGCGCGGGTCAGGAGGAGACCCAGTACTTC. Translation: CASIIRIPSAGQEETQYF.

This clonotype occurred many times. This chain uses TRBV4-1 with TRBJ2-1, with 11 bases fitting TRBD2. Per germline, CDR1 MGHRA and CDR2 YSYEKL. V was clipped by 1 base and J by 6 bases; unmatched bases: 11. This CDR3 comprises 18 residues. In nucleotides, the CDR3 is TGCGCCAGCAGCCAAGGGGGTAGACTAGCGGGAAGTGGCAATGAGCAGTTCTTC. Translating it yields CASSQGGRLAGSGNEQFF.

Of note for this clonotype: Compared with germline, one end of the junction differs, possibly owing to a read error. The chain employs TRBV11-3 and TRBJ2-3; TRBD1 agrees at 8 bases. CDR1 is SGHNT, CDR2 YENEEA, per germline. This CDR3 is built from 16 residues. In nucleotides, the CDR3 is TGTGCCAGCAGCCTTCGAACAGGGGGAAGGACAGATACGCACTATTTC. Translation gives CASSLRTGGRTDTHYF. Complete variable domain (other parts from reference TRBV11-3 and TRBJ2-3): EAGVVQSPRYKIIEKKQPVAFWCNPISGHNTLYWYLQNLGQGPELLIRYENEEAVDDSQLPKDRFSAERLKGVDSTLKIQPAELGDSAVYLCASSLRTGGRTDTHYFGPGTRLTVL.

This clonotype was counted a few times. A much larger clone differs by one base, so this may be a read error. This chain joins TRBV7-9 and TRBJ2-7; no clear D gene. Germline values: CDR1 SEHNR, CDR2 FQNEAQ (reference sequence). This CDR3 spans 14 amino acids. The CDR3 DNA is TGTGCCAACAGCCCGCGTACCCCCAACTACGAGCAGTACTTC. It translates to CANSPRTPNYEQYF.

Of note for this clonotype: The germline gene is not matched at one end of the junction; a read error may be the cause. This chain uses TRBV29-1 with TRBJ2-7; a possible D gene is TRBD1 (6 bases). CDR1 and CDR2 from the germline V gene are SQVTM and ANQGSEA. CDR3 length equals 12 residues. CDR3 in DNA: TGCAGCCCGTTGGTACAGGACAGTACAGTAATGTTC. It encodes CSPLVQDSTVMF.

Points on this clonotype: Because the CDR3 is missing its conserved closing phenylalanine or tryptophan, this is likely a read error. The limits of the CDR3 on the DNA are not certain, so only TCRdb's listed CDR3 is given. CDR3 protein: CAGSYSSGFMSGEEYI. The V gene is TRBV6-2 or TRBV6-3, the J gene TRBJ2-7; the table assigns TRBD1, which was not confirmed against the DNA. The CDR3 length equals 16 residues, ends included. Germline V lookup: CDR1 MNHEY, CDR2 SVGEGT.

To note about this clonotype: Sequence at one end of the junction differs from germline and may be a read error. The chain links TRBV11-3 to TRBJ1-4; D not certain. Germline V gene lookup returns CDR1 SGHNT and CDR2 YENEEA. This CDR3 region has 14 residues. The CDR3 nucleotides are TGTGCCGGCAGCCCGGAACATCCTAATGAAAAACTGTTTTTT. This translates into CAGSPEHPNEKLFF.

In regard to this clonotype: A much larger clonotype is one base distant, so this may be a read error. The J gene is TRBJ2-3, the V gene TRBV25-1, with D possibly matching TRBD1 (6 bases). CDR3 length equals 13 residues. Germline loops: CDR1 MGHDK, CDR2 SYGVNS. Trimming removed 4 bases from V and 8 bases from J, with 13 bases in between. CDR3 region: CASSAQGGGTQYF. The CDR3 nucleotides read TGTGCCAGCAGTGCACAGGGTGGGGGTACGCAGTATTTT. The full variable domain, with the rest looked up from reference TRBV25-1 and TRBJ2-3, is EADIYQTPRYLVIGTGKKITLECSQTMGHDKMYWYQQDPGMELHLIHYSYGVNSTEKGDLSSESTVSRIRTEHFPLTLESARPSHTSQYLCASSAQGGGTQYFGPGTRLTVL.

This clonotype occurred a few times. This rearrangement joins TRBV19 to TRBJ1-6; 8 positions match TRBD1. V trimming: 6 bases; J trimming: 7 bases; junction bases outside the gene matches: 11. Germline CDR1 reads LNHDA; CDR2 reads SQIVND (reference sequence). The CDR3 totals 16 residues. Written as DNA, the CDR3 is TGTGCCAGTAGCCCTCAGGGCGGACAGGGAAATTCACCCCTCCACTTT. This sequence encodes CASSPQGGQGNSPLHF.

V and J are TRBV7-9 and TRBJ2-7, with D possibly called TRBD1 or TRBD2 (6 bases each). CDR3 length equals 15 residues. Deletions cut 5 bases from V and 6 bases from J, with 20 bases between. CDR1 and CDR2 (germline): SEHNR, FQNEAQ (reference sequence). The chain's CDR3 is CASSPLRGAPTEQYF. For the CDR3, the DNA is TGTGCCAGCAGCCCTCTTAGGGGGGCCCCTACCGAGCAGTACTTC.

This clonotype was seen at least ten times. CDR3 sequence reads: CARARGTNTGELFF. CDR3 nucleotides: TGTGCCAGGGCGCGGGGGACGAACACCGGGGAGCTGTTTTTT. The chain links TRBV5-8 to TRBJ2-2; 7 nucleotides line up with TRBD2. CDR3 length: 14 amino acids. Unmatched junction bases numbered 4, after V lost 8 bases and J lost 0 bases. Germline-derived CDR1 and CDR2 are SGHTS and YDEGEE.